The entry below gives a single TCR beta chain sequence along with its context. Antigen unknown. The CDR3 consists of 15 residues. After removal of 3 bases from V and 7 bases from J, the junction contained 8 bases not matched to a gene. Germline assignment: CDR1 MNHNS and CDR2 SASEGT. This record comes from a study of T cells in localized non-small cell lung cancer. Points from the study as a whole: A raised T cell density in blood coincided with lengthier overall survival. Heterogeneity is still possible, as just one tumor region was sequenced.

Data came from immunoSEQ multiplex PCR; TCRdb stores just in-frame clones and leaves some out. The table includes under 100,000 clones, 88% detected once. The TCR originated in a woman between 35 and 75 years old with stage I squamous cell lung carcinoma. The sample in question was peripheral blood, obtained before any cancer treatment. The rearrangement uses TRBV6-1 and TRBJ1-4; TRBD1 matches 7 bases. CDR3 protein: CASSDPLGGGEKLFF. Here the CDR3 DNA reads TGTGCCAGCAGTGACCCATTAGGGGGCGGTGAAAAACTGTTTTTT.